Below, 11 T cell receptor beta chains from the same sample are listed, as sequenced in a study of blood T cell repertoires in COVID-19 (TCRdb year 2020). Library preparation employed the immunoSEQ multiplex PCR assay. The immuneACCESS repertoire file appears here via TCRdb, limited to in-frame rearrangements. These files lack a portion of the clones; in checked studies, under half of the deficit traces to unresolved V genes, and the cause of the others is not known. The sample table records hundreds of thousands of clones; 88% of these occur just once. The leading ten clones occupy over 1.2% of the sample. Sequences were obtained from peripheral blood. Receptors were obtained from a man at least 80 years old with acute or convalescent COVID-19.

This chain connects TRBV18 to TRBJ2-7, with 9 bases lining up with TRBD1. Germline values: CDR1 KGHSH, CDR2 LQKENI. This CDR3 is built from 13 residues. V lost 4 bases and J lost 3; bases outside the gene matches: 1. CDR3 nucleotide sequence: TGTGCCAGCTCACTGGGACAGGGCTACGAGCAGTACTTC. Its translation: CASSLGQGYEQYF.

The rearrangement links TRBV19 to TRBJ1-5, with D possibly being TRBD1 (6 bases). Germline V gene lookup returns CDR1 LNHDA and CDR2 SQIVND (reference sequence). This CDR3 is built from 16 residues. The V end lost 6 bases, the J end lost 4 bases, and 19 bases lay between the germline ends. This CDR3 is CASRFLQGRENQPQHF. The CDR3 DNA reads as TGTGCCAGTAGGTTTTTACAGGGACGTGAGAATCAGCCCCAGCATTTT.

The V gene is TRBV5-6, the J gene TRBJ2-1; 7 bases agree with TRBD1. Germline V CDR1 and CDR2: SGHDT, YYEEEE. The CDR3 consists of 13 residues. The ends lost 4 bases at V and 9 bases at J; junction bases unmatched: 7. The CDR3 loop is CASSPTGFGEQFF. DNA of the CDR3: TGTGCCAGCAGCCCGACAGGGTTTGGTGAGCAGTTCTTC.

This chain links TRBV5-6 with TRBJ1-2; D is perhaps TRBD1 (5 bases). V shed 4 bases and J shed 5 bases, with 18 bases lying between them. Germline V gene lookup returns CDR1 SGHDT and CDR2 YYEEEE. The CDR3 runs 15 residues. The CDR3 loop reads CASSGLSREWYGYTF. As DNA, the CDR3 is TGTGCCAGCAGCGGGTTAAGCAGGGAATGGTATGGCTACACCTTC.

The V and J genes are TRBV18 and TRBJ2-1, with D perhaps matching TRBD1 (6 bases). The CDR3 is 15 residues long. The germline V and J ends were trimmed by 1 base and 4 bases, with 11 bases remaining between them. Germline CDR1 KGHSH, CDR2 LQKENI. CDR3 sequence (DNA): TGTGCCAGCTCACCACGGGACAAACCTTACAATGAGCAGTTCTTC. Translation: CASSPRDKPYNEQFF.

The V gene is TRBV7-2, the J gene TRBJ2-1; 10 bases line up with TRBD1. The CDR3 is made up of 15 amino acids. The V gene end was trimmed by 0 bases and the J gene end by 7 bases; junction bases not matched to a gene: 3. Germline loops: CDR1 SGHTA, CDR2 FQGNSA. CDR3 DNA: TGTGCCAGCAGCTTAGCGGCGGGACAGGGGAATGAGCAGTTCTTC. It translates to CASSLAAGQGNEQFF.

This clone occurred once. The chain recombines TRBV4-2 with TRBJ1-4; 7 bases match TRBD1. Trimming took 4 bases from V and 2 from J; bases not matched to a gene: 1. Germline V gives CDR1 LGHNA, CDR2 YNFKEQ. The CDR3 loop spans 14 amino acids. This CDR3 is CASSPGQTNEKLFF. DNA of the CDR3: TGTGCCAGCAGCCCGGGACAGACTAATGAAAAACTGTTTTTT.

This chain links TRBV6-2 or TRBV6-3 with TRBJ1-1; D may be TRBD1 (5 bases). This CDR3 comprises 14 residues. The V and J ends lost 0 bases and 4 bases respectively, with 9 bases between them. Germline loops: CDR1 MNHEY, CDR2 SVGEGT. CDR3 sequence reads: CASSYSREGTEAFF. The CDR3 DNA sequence: TGTGCCAGCAGTTACTCCAGGGAGGGCACTGAAGCTTTCTTT.

The V gene is TRBV5-1, the J gene TRBJ2-2; possibly TRBD1 for D (5 bases). V lost 2 bases, J lost 1 base, and 12 bases lay in between. The CDR3 sequence is 16 residues long. CDR1 is SGHRS and CDR2 is YFSETQ in the germline V gene. The CDR3 region has the DNA TGCGCCAGCAGCTTAGGAGCGCAGGGGAACACCGGGGAGCTGTTTTTT. This gives the protein CASSLGAQGNTGELFF.

The chain recombines TRBV19 with TRBJ2-7, with TRBD1 matching over 9 bases. The junction had 6 bases not matched to a gene; V was cut back by 5 bases and J by 1 base. Germline values: CDR1 LNHDA, CDR2 SQIVND (reference sequence). The length of the CDR3 is 15 residues. CDR3 residues: CASSPQGQGSYEQYF. DNA for the CDR3: TGTGCCAGTAGTCCTCAGGGACAGGGTTCCTACGAGCAGTACTTC.

The chain links TRBV19 to TRBJ2-3; no clear D. V lost 6 bases, J lost 2 bases, and 9 bases lay in between. CDR3 length: 13 amino acids. From germline, CDR1 is LNHDA and CDR2 SQIVND (reference sequence). CDR3 nucleotide sequence: TGTGCCAGTAGAAAATCGTCCACAGATACGCAGTATTTT. It yields the protein CASRKSSTDTQYF.